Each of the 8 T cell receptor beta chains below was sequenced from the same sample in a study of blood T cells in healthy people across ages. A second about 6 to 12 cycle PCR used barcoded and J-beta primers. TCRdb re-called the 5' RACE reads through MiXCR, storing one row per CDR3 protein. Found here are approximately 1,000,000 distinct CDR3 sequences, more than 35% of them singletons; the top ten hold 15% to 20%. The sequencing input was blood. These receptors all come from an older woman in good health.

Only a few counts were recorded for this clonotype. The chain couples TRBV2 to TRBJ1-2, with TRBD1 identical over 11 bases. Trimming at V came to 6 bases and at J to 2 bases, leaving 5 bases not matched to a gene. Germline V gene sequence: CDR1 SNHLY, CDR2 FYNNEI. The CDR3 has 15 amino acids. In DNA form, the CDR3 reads TGTGCCAGCAGCCAAGGGACAGGGGGGAACTATGGCTACACCTTC. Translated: CASSQGTGGNYGYTF. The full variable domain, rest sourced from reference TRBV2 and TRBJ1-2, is EPEVTQTPSHQVTQMGQEVILRCVPISNHLYFYWYRQILGQKVEFLVSFYNNEISEKSEIFDDQFSVERPDGSNFTLKIRSTKLEDSAMYFCASSQGTGGNYGYTFGSGTRLTVV.

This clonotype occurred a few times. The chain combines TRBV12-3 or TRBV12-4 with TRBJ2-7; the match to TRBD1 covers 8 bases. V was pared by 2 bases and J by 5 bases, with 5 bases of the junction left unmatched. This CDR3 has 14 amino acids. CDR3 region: CASSLRTGWNEQYF. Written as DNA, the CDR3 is TGTGCCAGCAGTTTACGGACAGGGTGGAACGAGCAGTACTTC.

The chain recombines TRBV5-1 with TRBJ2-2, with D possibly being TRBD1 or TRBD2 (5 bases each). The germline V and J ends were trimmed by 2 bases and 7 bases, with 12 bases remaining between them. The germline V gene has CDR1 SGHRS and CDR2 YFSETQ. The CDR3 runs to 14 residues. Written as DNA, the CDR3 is TGCGCCAGCAGCTTACGAGGGGCTGACGGGGAGCTGTTTTTT. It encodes CASSLRGADGELFF.

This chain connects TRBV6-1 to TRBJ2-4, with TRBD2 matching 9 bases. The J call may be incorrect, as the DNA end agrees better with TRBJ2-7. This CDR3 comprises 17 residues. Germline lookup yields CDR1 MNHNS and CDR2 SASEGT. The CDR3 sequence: CASSELGGRALIYEQYF. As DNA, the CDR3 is TGTGCCAGCAGTGAACTTGGCGGGAGGGCCCTAATCTACGAGCAGTACTTC.

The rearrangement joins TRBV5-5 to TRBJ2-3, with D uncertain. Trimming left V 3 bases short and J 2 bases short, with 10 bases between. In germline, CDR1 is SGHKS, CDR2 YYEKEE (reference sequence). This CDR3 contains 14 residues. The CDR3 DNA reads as TGTGCCAGCAGCTCCGGGTTCACCACAGATACGCAGTATTTT. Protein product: CASSSGFTTDTQYF. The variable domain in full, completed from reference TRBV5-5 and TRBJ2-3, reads DAGVTQSPTHLIKTRGQQVTLRCSPISGHKSVSWYQQVLGQGPQFIFQYYEKEERGRGNFPDRFSARQFPNYSSELNVNALLLGDSALYLCASSSGFTTDTQYFGPGTRLTVL.

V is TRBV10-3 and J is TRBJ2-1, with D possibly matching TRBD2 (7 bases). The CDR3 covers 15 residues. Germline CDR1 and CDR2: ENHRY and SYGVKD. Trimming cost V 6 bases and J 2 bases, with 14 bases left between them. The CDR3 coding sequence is TGTGCCATCAGCCCGGGCGGGGGCGCCTACAATGAGCAGTTCTTC. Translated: CAISPGGGAYNEQFF.

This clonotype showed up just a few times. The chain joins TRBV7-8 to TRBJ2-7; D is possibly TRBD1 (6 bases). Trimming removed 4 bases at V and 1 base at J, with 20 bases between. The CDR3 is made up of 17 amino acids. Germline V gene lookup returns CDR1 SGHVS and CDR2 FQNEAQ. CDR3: CASSSNTGTPISYEQYF. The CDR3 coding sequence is TGTGCCAGCAGCTCTAACACCGGGACACCCATTTCCTACGAGCAGTACTTC.

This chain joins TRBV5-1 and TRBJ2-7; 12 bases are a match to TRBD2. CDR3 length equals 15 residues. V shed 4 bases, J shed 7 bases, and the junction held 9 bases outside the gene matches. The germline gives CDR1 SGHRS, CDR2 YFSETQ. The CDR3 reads CASSPPGLAGAEQYF. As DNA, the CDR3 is TGCGCCAGCAGCCCTCCGGGACTAGCGGGTGCGGAGCAGTACTTC.